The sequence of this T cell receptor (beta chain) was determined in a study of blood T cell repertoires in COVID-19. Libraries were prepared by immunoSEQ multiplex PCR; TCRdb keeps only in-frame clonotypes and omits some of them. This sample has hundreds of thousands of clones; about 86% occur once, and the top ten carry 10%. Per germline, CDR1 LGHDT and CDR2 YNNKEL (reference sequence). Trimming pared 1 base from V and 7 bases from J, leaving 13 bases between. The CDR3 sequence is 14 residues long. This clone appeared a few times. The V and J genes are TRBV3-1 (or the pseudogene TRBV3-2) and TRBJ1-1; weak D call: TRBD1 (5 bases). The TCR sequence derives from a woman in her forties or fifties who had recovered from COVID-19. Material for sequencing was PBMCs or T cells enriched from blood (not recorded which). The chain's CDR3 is CASSQGATVNEAFF. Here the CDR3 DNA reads TGTGCCAGCAGCCAAGGTGCGACAGTAAATGAAGCTTTCTTT.